The 24 T cell receptor beta chains below were found in one sample sequenced in a study of a mutant IDH1 vaccine in newly diagnosed glioma. The antigens of these receptors remain unknown. Assay: immunoSEQ multiplex PCR; the TCRdb copy retains only in-frame clones and omits some. The sample yields just under 80,000 clones, about 91% seen once. Time point here: week 5, during vaccination. Doses comprised 300 ug of mutant IDH1 20-mer peptide each, plus topical imiquimod. Sequenced material: PBMCs, taken from a glioma patient whose treatment included an IDH1 peptide vaccine. The receptors shown here come from a woman aged 45-60 years with glioma.

In this sample, this clone turned up once. The chain recombines TRBV7-8 with TRBJ2-2, with TRBD2 matching over 8 bases. Germline-derived CDR1 and CDR2 are SGHVS and FQNEAQ. Trimming cost V 5 bases and J 5 bases; bases outside gene matches: 10. This CDR3 is 16 amino acids long. The CDR3 protein is CASSTRAGVRTGELFF. The CDR3 region has the DNA TGTGCCAGCAGCACAAGAGCGGGAGTACGTACCGGGGAGCTGTTTTTT.

The rearrangement joins TRBV7-9 to TRBJ2-3; D is unresolved. V lost 5 bases and J 9 bases, leaving 18 bases between the germline ends. CDR3 length equals 14 residues. Germline CDR1 reads SEHNR; CDR2 reads FQNEAQ (reference sequence). DNA for the CDR3: TGTGCCAGCAGCGAAGATAGCACCTTTCGGACGCAGTATTTT. As protein: CASSEDSTFRTQYF.

A remark on this clone: Other DNA sequences of this sample code for an identical CDR3. The chain uses TRBV6-6 and TRBJ1-2; D not resolved. V was cut by 0 bases and J by 7 bases, with 12 bases left in between. The CDR3 covers 14 residues. Germline CDR1 and CDR2: MNHNY and SVGAGI (reference sequence). CDR3 coding DNA: TGTGCCAGCAGTTACTCGGCACCTAGCGGTGGCTACACCTTC. Protein: CASSYSAPSGGYTF.

The chain joins TRBV6-5 to TRBJ1-2; D ambiguous. The germline V gene has CDR1 MNHEY and CDR2 SVGAGI. Trimming removed 5 bases at V and 8 bases at J, with 18 bases between. This CDR3 is built from 14 residues. As DNA, the CDR3 is TGTGCCAGCAGTCCACGGAGGGTTGGCGTCGGCTACACCTTC. This translates into CASSPRRVGVGYTF.

In this sample, this clone turned up a few times. The chain has TRBV27 and TRBJ1-1, with a possible D match to TRBD1 (6 bases). V was pared by 0 bases and J by 3 bases, with 11 bases between. CDR1 and CDR2 (germline): MNHEY, SMNVEV (reference sequence). There are 15 residues in the CDR3. CDR3: CASSLSGAAHTEAFF. CDR3 coding DNA: TGTGCCAGCAGTTTATCGGGGGCAGCGCACACTGAAGCTTTCTTT.

The chain has TRBV7-2 and TRBJ2-1; D is uncertain. V lost 7 bases and J lost 0, with 10 bases in between. This CDR3 comprises 14 residues. CDR1 and CDR2 from the germline V gene are SGHTA and FQGNSA. The CDR3 loop is CASKWASSYNEQFF. The CDR3 DNA is TGTGCCAGCAAATGGGCCAGCTCCTACAATGAGCAGTTCTTC.

V usage is TRBV5-1 and J usage is TRBJ2-2; D perhaps matches TRBD2 (5 bases). Per the germline V gene, CDR1 is SGHRS and CDR2 is YFSETQ. This CDR3 has 16 amino acids. V lost 5 bases to trimming and J lost 4 bases, with 18 bases between them. The CDR3 DNA reads TGCGCCAGCAGTCCCAGGACTGTAGCAGGCACCGGGGAGCTGTTTTTT. Residues: CASSPRTVAGTGELFF.

J is TRBJ2-5 and V is TRBV6-5; TRBD1 is a possible D gene (6 bases). The J call may be in error: the DNA end matches TRBJ2-7 better. This CDR3 has 15 amino acids. Germline V gene data show CDR1 as MNHEY and CDR2 as SVGAGI. The CDR3, as DNA: TGTGCCAGCAGTTATTTCGGGACACAAACCTACGAGCAGTACTTC. Protein sequence: CASSYFGTQTYEQYF.

J is TRBJ1-2 and V is TRBV6-6; 7 nucleotides align to TRBD1. This CDR3 contains 15 residues. Per germline, CDR1 MNHNY and CDR2 SVGAGI (reference sequence). Unmatched junction bases numbered 12, after V lost 5 bases and J lost 6 bases. The CDR3 DNA is TGTGCCAGCAGTCGGGACAGTTCTCCTTCAAATGGCTACACCTTC. Protein product: CASSRDSSPSNGYTF.

V is TRBV5-1 and J is TRBJ1-3; D remains ambiguous. The CDR3 is made up of 14 amino acids. With 4 bases removed from V and 2 bases from J, the gap between germline ends came to 10 bases. CDR1 and CDR2 (germline): SGHRS, YFSETQ. The CDR3 region has the DNA TGCGCCAGCAGCATAGAGGGTACTGGAAACACCATATATTTT. Translation gives CASSIEGTGNTIYF.

The rearrangement uses TRBV28 and TRBJ2-7; possibly TRBD2 for D (6 bases). The CDR3 is made up of 15 amino acids. Trimming cost V 4 bases and J 3 bases, with 16 bases left between them. CDR1 is MDHEN, CDR2 SYDVKM, per germline. This CDR3 is CASSSTGTAHYEQYF. CDR3 nucleotide sequence: TGTGCCAGCAGTTCAACCGGGACTGCCCACTACGAGCAGTACTTC.

V usage is TRBV6-5 and J usage is TRBJ1-2; D remains ambiguous. The CDR3 is made up of 13 amino acids. The germline V and J ends were trimmed by 6 bases and 1 base, with 9 bases remaining between them. CDR1 and CDR2 (germline): MNHEY, SVGAGI. In nucleotides, the CDR3 is TGTGCCAGCAGGCAGGCCGATAACTATGGCTACACCTTC. Amino acids: CASRQADNYGYTF.

J is TRBJ2-4 and V is TRBV18, with 10 positions matching TRBD2. The CDR3 contains 15 residues. The germline V gene encodes CDR1 KGHSH and CDR2 LQKENI. Trimming took 2 bases from V and 5 from J; bases not matched to a gene: 3. CDR3 residues: CASSPASGSQNIQYF. The CDR3 nucleotides read TGTGCCAGCTCACCAGCTAGCGGGAGTCAAAACATTCAGTACTTC.

This clone appeared a few times. This rearrangement joins TRBV7-9 to TRBJ1-6, with a weak D call TRBD1 (6 bases). Between the trimmed V and J ends, which lost 1 base and 10 bases, there was a span of 14 bases. Germline CDR1 and CDR2: SEHNR and FQNEAQ (reference sequence). There are 15 residues in the CDR3. The CDR3 DNA follows: TGTGCCAGCAGCTTAGTTCAGGGGTGGAACTCACCCCTCCACTTT. It encodes CASSLVQGWNSPLHF. Together with reference TRBV7-9 and TRBJ1-6, the CDR3 gives the full variable domain: DTGVSQNPRHKITKRGQNVTFRCDPISEHNRLYWYRQTLGQGPEFLTYFQNEAQLEKSRLLSDRFSAERPKGSFSTLEIQRTEQGDSAMYLCASSLVQGWNSPLHFGNGTRLTVT.

CDR3 protein: CASGVQGYLDQPQHF. CDR3 DNA: TGTGCCAGCGGAGTACAGGGGTATTTGGATCAGCCCCAGCATTTT. The chain has TRBV28 and TRBJ1-5; 7 bases line up with TRBD1. Germline V gene sequence: CDR1 MDHEN, CDR2 SYDVKM. The junction had 12 bases not matched to a gene; V was cut back by 8 bases and J by 5 bases. This CDR3 comprises 15 residues.

This clone was seen a single time. This rearrangement joins TRBV15 to TRBJ2-5, with D possibly being TRBD1 (5 bases). This CDR3 has 14 residues. CDR1 is LNHNV and CDR2 is YYDKDF in the germline V gene (reference sequence). V lost 1 base and J lost 0, with 6 bases in between. The CDR3 sequence is CATSRVDNQETQYF. The DNA for the CDR3 is TGTGCCACCAGCAGAGTGGACAACCAAGAGACCCAGTACTTC.

The chain recombines TRBV5-1 with TRBJ2-7; TRBD1 or TRBD2 may be the D gene (5 bases each). The germline CDR1 and CDR2 sequences are SGHRS and YFSETQ. CDR3 length: 14 residues. Between the trimmed V and J ends, which lost 0 bases and 4 bases, there was a span of 11 bases. The CDR3 is CASSLAGAGYEQYF. Here the CDR3 DNA reads TGCGCCAGCAGCTTGGCCGGGGCAGGATACGAGCAGTACTTC.

The chain joins TRBV11-3 to TRBJ1-2; TRBD1 agrees at 7 bases. There are 14 residues in the CDR3. The germline V gene encodes CDR1 SGHNT and CDR2 YENEEA. With V trimmed by 1 base and J by 4 bases, 3 bases remained unmatched. The DNA for the CDR3 is TGTGCCAGCAGCTTAGCAGGGGGGAGCTATGGCTACACCTTC. Translated: CASSLAGGSYGYTF.

This rearrangement joins TRBV6-1 to TRBJ2-1; D is possibly TRBD1 (5 bases). The ends were cut back, 2 bases at V and 0 bases at J, with 14 bases in the middle. The CDR3 runs to 17 residues. Germline lookup yields CDR1 MNHNS and CDR2 SASEGT. CDR3 protein: CASSERGASSSYNEQFF. CDR3 sequence (DNA): TGTGCCAGCAGTGAACGTGGGGCGTCTAGCTCCTACAATGAGCAGTTCTTC.

This clone was detected a few times. The chain couples TRBV6-5 to TRBJ2-3, with TRBD2 matching over 9 bases. CDR3 length: 15 residues. V lost 6 bases and J lost 2; bases outside the gene matches: 6. Germline loops: CDR1 MNHEY, CDR2 SVGAGI. The CDR3 nucleotides are TGTGCCAGCAGACTTAGCGGGAGAGTCACAGATACGCAGTATTTT. It specifies CASRLSGRVTDTQYF.

The chain carries TRBV7-2 and TRBJ1-3, with D maybe TRBD1 (5 bases). The germline V and J ends were trimmed by 5 bases and 4 bases, with 18 bases remaining between them. Per germline, CDR1 SGHTA and CDR2 FQGNSA. The CDR3 is made up of 16 amino acids. This chain's CDR3 is CASSLIFGQGGNTIYF. The CDR3 DNA reads as TGTGCCAGCAGCCTAATTTTCGGGCAGGGAGGAAACACCATATATTTT.

The chain has TRBV7-6 and TRBJ1-1, with 11 bases aligning to TRBD1. CDR3 length: 18 residues. J gave up 1 base and V 5 bases, and 12 bases lay outside the gene matches. Germline values: CDR1 SGHVS, CDR2 FNYEAQ. This chain's CDR3 is CASSRGVDRGPTNTEAFF. CDR3 nucleotides: TGTGCCAGCAGCAGGGGGGTGGACAGGGGGCCAACGAACACTGAAGCTTTCTTT. The variable domain in full, completed from reference TRBV7-6 and TRBJ1-1, reads GAGVSQSPRYKVTKRGQDVALRCDPISGHVSLYWYRQALGQGPEFLTYFNYEAQQDKSGLPNDRFSAERPEGSISTLTIQRTEQRDSAMYRCASSRGVDRGPTNTEAFFGQGTRLTVV.

This clone was recorded only once. This chain joins TRBV18 and TRBJ1-1; D might be TRBD1 (6 bases). The germline gives CDR1 KGHSH, CDR2 LQKENI. The CDR3 extends over 15 amino acids. V lost 3 bases to trimming and J lost 0 bases, with 11 bases between them. CDR3 sequence reads: CASSPFSGVNTEAFF. In DNA form, the CDR3 reads TGTGCCAGCTCACCCTTCTCAGGGGTGAACACTGAAGCTTTCTTT.

The chain has TRBV9 and TRBJ2-2; no clear D. The germline CDR1 and CDR2 sequences are SGDLS and YYNGEE. CDR3 size: 13 residues. V was shortened by 0 bases and J by 7 bases, with 7 bases between the two germline ends. For the CDR3, the DNA is TGTGCCAGCAGCGTAGGCCGATTCGGGGAGCTGTTTTTT. Protein sequence: CASSVGRFGELFF.